Listed below are T cell receptor beta chains from one sample, sequenced in a study of tumor-infiltrating lymphocytes in localized non-small cell lung cancer. Only in-frame clones appear in the TCRdb table, and some are missing; sequencing was by immunoSEQ multiplex PCR. The data contain more than 9,500 clones, around 76% of them singletons. Source material: lung tumor tissue. Receptors originate from a human donor with non-small cell lung cancer. CDR3s include the opening cysteine and the closing phenylalanine or tryptophan. The D gene is left open where the match is weak. Not every row has a clone size; where given, it reads once, few, many or a size class.

clone size	J gene	V gene	D gene	CDR3 protein	CDR3 DNA
-	TRBJ2-7	TRBV28	TRBD2	CASSLWTSGAYEQYF	TGTGCCAGCAGTTTATGGACTAGCGGGGCCTACGAGCAGTACTTC
-	TRBJ2-1	TRBV30	-	CAWSMGNNEQFF	TGTGCCTGGAGTATGGGGAACAATGAGCAGTTCTTC
-	TRBJ2-2	TRBV7-9	-	CASSLGMGHGELFF	TGTGCCAGCAGCTTAGGCATGGGTCACGGGGAGCTGTTTTTT
few	TRBJ2-1	TRBV12-2	-	CASRLPNPVGAPNLKYNEQFF	TGTGCAAGTCGCTTACCAAACCCGGTGGGCGCTCCCAATTTGAAATACAATGAGCAGTTCTTC
once	TRBJ2-1	TRBV14	-	CASSQVDTRSPYNEQFF	TGTGCCAGCAGCCAAGTGGACACTAGGAGTCCCTACAATGAGCAGTTCTTC
few	TRBJ2-7	TRBV4-1	-	CASSQHAGTESYEQYF	TGCGCCAGCAGCCAACATGCCGGGACTGAATCCTACGAGCAGTACTTC
-	TRBJ2-1	TRBV6-6	TRBD1	CASTYWGTGAYNEQFF	TGTGCCAGCACATACTGGGGGACAGGAGCCTACAATGAGCAGTTCTTC
-	TRBJ1-5	TRBV19	-	CASNTGRSNQPQHF	TGTGCCAGTAATACAGGGCGAAGCAATCAGCCCCAGCATTTT
medium-sized	TRBJ1-2	TRBV19	-	CATKRRDMSAGYTF	TGTGCCACTAAACGCCGGGACATGTCAGCAGGCTACACCTTC
few	TRBJ2-3	TRBV11-3	-	CASSLGQPGTDTQYF	TGTGCCAGCAGCTTAGGGCAGCCCGGCACAGATACGCAGTATTTT
-	TRBJ1-4	TRBV6-5	TRBD1	CASRPDRRGEKLFF	TGTGCCAGCAGGCCGGACAGGCGAGGGGAAAAACTGTTTTTT